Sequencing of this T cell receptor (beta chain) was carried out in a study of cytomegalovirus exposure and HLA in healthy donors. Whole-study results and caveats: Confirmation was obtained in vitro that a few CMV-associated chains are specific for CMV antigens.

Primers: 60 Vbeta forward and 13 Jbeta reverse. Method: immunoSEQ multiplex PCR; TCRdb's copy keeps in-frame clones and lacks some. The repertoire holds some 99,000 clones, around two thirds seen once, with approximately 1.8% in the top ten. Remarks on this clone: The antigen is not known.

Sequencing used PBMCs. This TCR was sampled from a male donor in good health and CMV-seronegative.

CDR3 protein: CASTGTGGNQPQHF. The CDR3 DNA is TGTGCCAGCACAGGGACAGGGGGGAATCAGCCCCAGCATTTT. This rearrangement joins TRBV28 to TRBJ1-5, with TRBD1 matching over 11 bases. The germline V gene encodes CDR1 MDHEN and CDR2 SYDVKM. The length of the CDR3 is 14 residues. Unmatched junction bases numbered 3, after V lost 7 bases and J lost 4 bases.